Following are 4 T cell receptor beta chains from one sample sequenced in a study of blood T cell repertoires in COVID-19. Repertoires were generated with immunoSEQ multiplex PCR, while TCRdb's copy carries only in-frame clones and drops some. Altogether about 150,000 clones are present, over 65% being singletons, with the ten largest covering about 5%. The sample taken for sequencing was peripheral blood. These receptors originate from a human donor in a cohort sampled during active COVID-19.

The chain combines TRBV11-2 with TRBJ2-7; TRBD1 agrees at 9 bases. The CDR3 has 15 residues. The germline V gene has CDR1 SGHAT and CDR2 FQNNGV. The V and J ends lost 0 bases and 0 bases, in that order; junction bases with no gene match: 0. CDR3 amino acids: CASSLEGQGSYEQYV. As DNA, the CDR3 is TGTGCCAGCAGCTTAGAGGGACAGGGCTCCTACGAGCAGTACGTC.

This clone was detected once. Here the CDR3 reads CASSADRVFYEQYF. Here the CDR3 DNA reads TGTGCCAGCAGCGCTGACAGGGTTTTCTACGAGCAGTACTTC. The rearrangement uses TRBV9 and TRBJ2-7, with 7 bases lining up with TRBD1. The V gene end was trimmed by 3 bases and the J gene end by 3 bases; junction bases not matched to a gene: 6. CDR1 is SGDLS, CDR2 YYNGEE, per germline. The CDR3 sequence is 14 residues long.

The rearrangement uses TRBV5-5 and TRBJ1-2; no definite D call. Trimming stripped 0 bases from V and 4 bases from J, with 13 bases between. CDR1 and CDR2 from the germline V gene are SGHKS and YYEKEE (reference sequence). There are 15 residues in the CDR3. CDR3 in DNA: TGTGCCAGCAGCTTGGGCTCGAGCACTGCCTATGGCTACACCTTC. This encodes CASSLGSSTAYGYTF.

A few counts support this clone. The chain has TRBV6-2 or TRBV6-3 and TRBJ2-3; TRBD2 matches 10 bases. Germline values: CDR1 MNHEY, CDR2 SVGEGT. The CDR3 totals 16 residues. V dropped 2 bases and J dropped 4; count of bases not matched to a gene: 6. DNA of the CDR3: TGTGCCAGCAGTTACGGGACTAGCGCTGGGGCAGATACGCAGTATTTT. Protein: CASSYGTSAGADTQYF.